This T cell receptor (beta chain) was sequenced for a study of blood T cells in healthy people across ages. Study outcomes and limitations: Estimated diversity that came from one million T cells was considered an underestimate. Age advanced and TCR beta diversity per million T cells fell, roughly linearly.

A sample-barcoded 5' primer and a J-beta primer mix were used in a second PCR of roughly 7 to 12 cycles. TCRdb independently ran MiXCR on the 5' RACE reads; one entry per CDR3 protein. The sample holds around 280,000 distinct CDR3 sequences, 25% to 30% seen once. CDR1 ENHRY and CDR2 SYGVKD come from the germline V gene. This CDR3 is built from 15 residues. Deletions cut 6 bases from V and 0 bases from J, with 14 bases between. Per sample, extraction of total RNA gave at least 5.5 micrograms in every case. This clonotype appeared a few times. Its antigen is as yet unknown. The TCR sequence derives from a woman in her sixties or seventies in good health. Sequencing was carried out using blood. This rearrangement joins TRBV10-3 to TRBJ1-1; D ambiguous. The CDR3 coding sequence is TGTGCCATCAGGGAACCCGTCCTGATGAACACTGAAGCTTTCTTT. Its protein is CAIREPVLMNTEAFF.